The 13 T cell receptor beta chains given below trace back to one sample, sequenced in a study of T cells in Graves' hyperthyroidism and ophthalmopathy. Amplification targeted TCR beta CDR3 regions from RNA transcripts. A first-round RT-PCR of the TCR CDR3 used the HTBI primer set. Each CDR3 protein is one row after TCRdb ran MiXCR on the multiplex PCR reads. The data contain around 490,000 distinct CDR3 sequences, about 20% of them singletons. The specimen sequenced was blood. These receptor sequences come from a man aged 40-49 years with Graves' ophthalmopathy.

This sequence joins TRBV15 and TRBJ2-5; D unresolved. Matching the DNA end better, TRBJ2-1 makes the J call doubtful. Germline V gene lookup returns CDR1 LNHNV and CDR2 YYDKDF (reference sequence). This CDR3 has 15 residues. The CDR3 DNA is TGTGCCACCAGCAGAGGGGCACTTTCGGAAGAGACCCAGTTCTTC. Protein product: CATSRGALSEETQFF.

This clonotype was seen only a few times. V and J are TRBV28 and TRBJ1-5, with 8 bases that match TRBD1. The germline V gene has CDR1 MDHEN and CDR2 SYDVKM. This CDR3 comprises 14 residues. V shed 7 bases, J shed 4 bases, and the junction held 6 bases outside the gene matches. The CDR3: CASKTGGTNQPQHF. In DNA form, the CDR3 reads TGTGCCAGCAAAACAGGGGGAACGAATCAGCCCCAGCATTTT.

The CDR3 nucleotides are TGTGCCAGCGAGTGGAATGAAAAACTGTTTTTT. The encoded protein is CASEWNEKLFF. The rearrangement uses TRBV6-1 and TRBJ1-4; D not certain. The germline V and J ends were trimmed by 8 bases and 5 bases, with 6 bases remaining between them. The CDR3 has 11 residues. Germline lookup yields CDR1 MNHNS and CDR2 SASEGT.

CDR3 residues: CASGNRVNTEAFF. In nucleotides, the CDR3 is TGTGCCAGCGGAAACAGGGTGAACACTGAAGCTTTCTTT. The chain combines TRBV25-1 with TRBJ1-1, with D perhaps matching TRBD1 (6 bases). CDR1 is MGHDK, CDR2 SYGVNS, per germline. V gave up 8 bases and J gave up 0 bases, with 10 bases separating them. This CDR3 is 13 amino acids long.

This clonotype was recorded many times. The chain links TRBV5-1 to TRBJ2-7; possible D gene TRBD2, 6 bases. Looked up from germline, CDR1 is SGHRS and CDR2 is YFSETQ. The CDR3 has 16 residues. V lost 6 bases and J 1 base, leaving 20 bases between the germline ends. The CDR3 DNA sequence: TGCGCCAGCAAACGAACCGGCGGGACGGTGTCCTACGAGCAGTACTTC. Protein sequence: CASKRTGGTVSYEQYF.

The CDR3 coding sequence is TGTGCTAGTGGTTTATCTGGTGGGACGGGGTACAATGAGCAGTTCTTC. Residues: CASGLSGGTGYNEQFF. The chain joins TRBV12-5 to TRBJ2-1; perhaps D is TRBD1 or TRBD2 (5 bases each). In germline, CDR1 is LGHNT, CDR2 FRNRAP. Between the trimmed V and J ends, which lost 3 bases and 4 bases, there was a span of 16 bases. The CDR3 is made up of 16 amino acids.

This chain connects TRBV7-2 to TRBJ1-1; TRBD1 is a possible D gene (6 bases). Trimming left V 1 base short and J 2 bases short, with 17 bases between. The CDR3 is made up of 17 amino acids. Germline CDR1 reads SGHTA; CDR2 reads FQGNSA. CDR3 in amino acids: CASSLVRIGQRNTEAFF. The CDR3 DNA reads TGTGCCAGCAGCTTAGTTAGGATAGGACAGAGAAACACTGAAGCTTTCTTT.

Comments on this clonotype: A read error may explain this, as a much larger clone is one base away. The chain carries TRBV10-3 and TRBJ2-3; 11 nucleotides line up with TRBD2. This CDR3 region has 14 residues. The V gene's germline CDR1 is ENHRY and CDR2 SYGVKD. This chain's CDR3 is CVSGTSGSTDTQYF. CDR3 bases: TGTGTCAGCGGGACTAGCGGAAGCACAGATACGCAGTATTTT.

This clonotype appeared a few times. This chain links TRBV6-2 or TRBV6-3 with TRBJ2-7; 8 bases fit TRBD2. Losses at the gene ends were 7 bases for V and 7 bases for J; bases not matched to a gene: 15. Germline V gene data show CDR1 as MNHEY and CDR2 as SVGEGT. This CDR3 comprises 15 residues. In DNA, the CDR3 is TGTGCCAGCATCCCGGGACTAGACCACAGACCTGAGCAGTACTTC. Its protein is CASIPGLDHRPEQYF.

In this sample, this clonotype turned up many times. CDR3: CASSHRVRGPNTEAFF. In DNA form, the CDR3 reads TGCGCCAGCAGCCACAGGGTAAGAGGGCCGAACACTGAAGCTTTCTTT. The chain couples TRBV5-1 to TRBJ1-1; tentatively, D is TRBD1 (6 bases). Trimming took off 4 bases at V and 1 base at J, with 17 bases between the two ends. The CDR3 is 16 residues long. The germline V gene has CDR1 SGHRS and CDR2 YFSETQ.

With respect to this clonotype: Given a much more abundant clone one base away, this may be a read error. This chain links TRBV2 with TRBJ2-7; D is undetermined. CDR1 is SNHLY, CDR2 FYNNEI, per germline. The CDR3 totals 11 residues. CDR3 residues: CASSDSDERYF. The CDR3 nucleotides read TGTGCCAGCAGTGATTCGGACGAGCGGTACTTC.

The chain employs TRBV7-9 and TRBJ1-2; no clear D. Germline V lookup: CDR1 SEHNR, CDR2 FQNEAQ (reference sequence). CDR3 length: 12 residues. The ends were cut back, 1 base at V and 8 bases at J, with 8 bases in the middle. Here the CDR3 DNA reads TGTGCCAGCAGCTTAGTGCCCCAGGGCTACACCTTC. Its translation is CASSLVPQGYTF.

The chain employs TRBV10-1 and TRBJ2-7; D uncertain. CDR1 and CDR2 from the germline V gene are WNHNN and SYGVQD (reference sequence). Deletions cut 9 bases from V and 2 bases from J, with 23 bases between. This CDR3 comprises 16 residues. This CDR3 reads CASPGNPLGGTYEQYF. CDR3 sequence (DNA): TGCGCCAGTCCGGGTAATCCTTTGGGCGGCACCTACGAGCAGTACTTC.